This T cell receptor (beta chain) comes out of a study of blood T cell repertoires in COVID-19. This clone has a single count. Original processing notes: Amplifying reference gene primers gave estimates of nucleated cell counts. Produced via immunoSEQ multiplex PCR; TCRdb's table is partial and in-frame only. For V, J and clone size, that table is used; D and trimming come from the DNA. The table lists about 280,000 clones, approximately 84% of them singletons. The CDR3 covers 15 residues. The V end was cut by 1 base, the J end by 5 bases, with 13 bases between. The V gene's germline CDR1 is SGHTA and CDR2 FQGNSA.

The sequencing sample was made of peripheral blood. The receptor was isolated from a woman in her 30s who had recovered from COVID-19. The gene calls are TRBV7-2 and TRBJ2-3; perhaps TRBD1 as D (6 bases). The CDR3 loop reads CASSLGGTREDTQYF. In DNA form, the CDR3 reads TGTGCCAGCAGCTTAGGGGGGACAAGGGAAGATACGCAGTATTTT.